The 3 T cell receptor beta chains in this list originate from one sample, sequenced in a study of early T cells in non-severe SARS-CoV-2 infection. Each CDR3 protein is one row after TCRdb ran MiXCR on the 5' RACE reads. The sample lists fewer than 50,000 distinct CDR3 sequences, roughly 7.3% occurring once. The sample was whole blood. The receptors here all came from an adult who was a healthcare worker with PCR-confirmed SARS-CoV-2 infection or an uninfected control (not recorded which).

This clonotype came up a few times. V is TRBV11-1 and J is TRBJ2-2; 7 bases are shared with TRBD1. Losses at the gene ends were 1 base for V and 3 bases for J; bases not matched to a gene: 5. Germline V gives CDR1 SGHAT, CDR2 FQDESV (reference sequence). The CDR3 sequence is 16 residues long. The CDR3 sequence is CASSLVGQEYTGELFF. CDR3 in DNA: TGTGCCAGCAGCTTAGTCGGACAGGAATACACCGGGGAGCTGTTTTTT. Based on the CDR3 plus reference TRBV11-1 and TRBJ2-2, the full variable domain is EAEVAQSPRYKITEKSQAVAFWCDPISGHATLYWYRQILGQGPELLVQFQDESVVDDSQLPKDRFSAERLKGVDSTLKIQPAELGDSAMYLCASSLVGQEYTGELFFGEGSRLTVL.

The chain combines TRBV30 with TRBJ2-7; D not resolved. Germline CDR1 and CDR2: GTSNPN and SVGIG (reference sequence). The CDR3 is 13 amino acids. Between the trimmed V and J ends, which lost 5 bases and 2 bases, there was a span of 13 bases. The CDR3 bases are TGTGCCTGGGGAAGAGGTTTGACCTACGAGCAGTACTTC. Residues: CAWGRGLTYEQYF.

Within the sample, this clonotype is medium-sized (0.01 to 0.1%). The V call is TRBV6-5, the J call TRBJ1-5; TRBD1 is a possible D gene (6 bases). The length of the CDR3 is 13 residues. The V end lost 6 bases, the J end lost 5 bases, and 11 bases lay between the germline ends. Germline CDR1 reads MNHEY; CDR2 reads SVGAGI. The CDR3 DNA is TGTGCCAGCAGCCGTAGGGGGGATCAGCCCCAGCATTTT. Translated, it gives CASSRRGDQPQHF.